The 2 T cell receptor beta chains listed next were all sequenced from one sample in a study of cytomegalovirus exposure and HLA in healthy donors. The PCR employed 60 Vbeta primers together with 13 Jbeta primers. Sequencing was performed with immunoSEQ multiplex PCR; in TCRdb, only in-frame clones are kept and a portion is missing. The sample lists some 130,000 clones, roughly 84% seen once, with around 1.7% in the top ten. The specimen was PBMCs. The source is a boy aged 5-17 years in good health and CMV-seronegative.

The chain has TRBV4-2 and TRBJ2-6; D is perhaps TRBD1 (6 bases). The V gene's germline CDR1 is LGHNA and CDR2 YNFKEQ. Trimming stripped 4 bases from V and 2 bases from J, with 18 bases between. The CDR3 loop spans 18 amino acids. The CDR3 region has the DNA TGTGCCAGCAGCCCCTCGGCCAGGGGATTACCTGGGGCCAACGTCCTGACTTTC. Translating gives CASSPSARGLPGANVLTF.

This clone showed up just once. This chain links TRBV5-4 with TRBJ1-6, with TRBD1 as a possible D gene (6 bases). V was clipped by 4 bases and J by 5 bases, with 13 bases between them. Per germline, CDR1 SGHNT and CDR2 YYREEE (reference sequence). The CDR3 consists of 15 residues. The CDR3 DNA reads TGTGCCAGCAGCACCCAACAGGGAAATAATTCACCCCTCCACTTT. Amino acid sequence: CASSTQQGNNSPLHF.